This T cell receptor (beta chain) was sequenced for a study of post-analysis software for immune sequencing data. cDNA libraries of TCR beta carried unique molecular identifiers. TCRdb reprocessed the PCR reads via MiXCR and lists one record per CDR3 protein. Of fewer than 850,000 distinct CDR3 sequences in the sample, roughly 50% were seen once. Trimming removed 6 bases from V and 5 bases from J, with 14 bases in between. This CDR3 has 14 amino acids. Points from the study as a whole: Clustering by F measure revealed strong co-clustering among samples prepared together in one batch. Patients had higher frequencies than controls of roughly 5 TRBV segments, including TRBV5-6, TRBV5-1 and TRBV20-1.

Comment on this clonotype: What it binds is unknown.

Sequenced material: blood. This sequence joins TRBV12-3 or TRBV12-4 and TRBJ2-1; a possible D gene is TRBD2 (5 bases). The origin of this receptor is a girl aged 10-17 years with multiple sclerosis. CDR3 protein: CASRPTGKNNEQFF. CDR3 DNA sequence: TGTGCCAGCAGGCCGACCGGGAAAAACAATGAGCAGTTCTTC.